This T cell receptor (beta chain) stems from a study of OX40 agonist ivuxolimab in advanced cancers. Study-wide results and caveats: At 0.1 to 3.0 mg/kg, clonal expansion of CD4+ and CD8+ blood T cells had occurred by week 6. Not determined was the antigen specificity of the expanded peripheral T cells.

The table came from immunoSEQ multiplex PCR; TCRdb's copy has only in-frame clones and leaves some out. The sample includes more than 60,000 clones, 80% to 85% of them seen just once. Germline V gene lookup returns CDR1 SNHLY and CDR2 FYNNEI. The CDR3 loop spans 12 amino acids. V lost 4 bases and J lost 8, with 11 bases in between. With regard to this clone: Its antigen is still unknown.

The rearrangement joins TRBV2 to TRBJ1-2; D call uncertain. This TCR derives from an adult with an advanced solid tumor such as melanoma, head and neck, liver or kidney cancer. The specimen comprised CD4+ or CD8+ T cells sorted from blood, sampled in a trial of the OX40 agonist ivuxolimab. The DNA of the CDR3 is TGTGCCAGCAGTGCGGGCCCGGAAGGCTACACCTTC. This codes for CASSAGPEGYTF.